This entry is about one T cell receptor (beta chain). The antigen remains unidentified. The sample is drawn from a study of graft-versus-host responses after intestinal transplantation. The CDR3 sequence is 13 residues long. CDR1 is SNHLY, CDR2 FYNNEI, per germline. Trimming pared 0 bases from V and 8 bases from J, leaving 10 bases between. The data were produced by immunoSEQ multiplex PCR, yet TCRdb's version contains in-frame clones alone and is incomplete. The sample lists over 90,000 clones, under 95% seen once, with 1% to 1.5% in the top ten. V usage is TRBV2 and J usage is TRBJ1-2; a weak D match, TRBD1 (6 bases). The sequences come from unstimulated CD8+ T cells sorted from spleen or lymph node cells, collected before intestinal transplant. The TCR was taken from a human donor who received an intestinal transplant. CDR3 loop: CASSEATGEGYTF. CDR3 DNA sequence: TGTGCCAGCAGTGAAGCGACAGGCGAAGGCTACACCTTC. The entire variable domain, with the rest obtained from reference TRBV2 and TRBJ1-2, is as follows: EPEVTQTPSHQVTQMGQEVILRCVPISNHLYFYWYRQILGQKVEFLVSFYNNEISEKSEIFDDQFSVERPDGSNFTLKIRSTKLEDSAMYFCASSEATGEGYTFGSGTRLTVV.